This record covers a single TCR beta chain. This CDR3 spans 17 amino acids. CDR1 is MDHEN and CDR2 is SYDVKM in the germline V gene. Trimming left V 7 bases short and J 0 bases short, with 16 bases between. Per the study methods: Reference gene primers were amplified, and this amplification served to estimate nucleated cell counts. Only in-frame clones appear in the TCRdb table, and some are missing; sequencing was by immunoSEQ multiplex PCR. D and trimming were read from the DNA, whereas the V and J calls and clone size are those reported in that table. This table has about 190,000 clones, just under 80% appearing once. The data belong to a study of blood T cell repertoires in COVID-19.

Sequenced input: peripheral blood. The chain has TRBV28 and TRBJ1-6; no clear D. The clonotype originates from an elderly woman with active or convalescent COVID-19. CDR3 in amino acids: CASNPGSKDSYNSPLHF. CDR3 DNA: TGTGCCAGCAACCCGGGATCCAAGGACTCCTATAATTCACCCCTCCACTTT.